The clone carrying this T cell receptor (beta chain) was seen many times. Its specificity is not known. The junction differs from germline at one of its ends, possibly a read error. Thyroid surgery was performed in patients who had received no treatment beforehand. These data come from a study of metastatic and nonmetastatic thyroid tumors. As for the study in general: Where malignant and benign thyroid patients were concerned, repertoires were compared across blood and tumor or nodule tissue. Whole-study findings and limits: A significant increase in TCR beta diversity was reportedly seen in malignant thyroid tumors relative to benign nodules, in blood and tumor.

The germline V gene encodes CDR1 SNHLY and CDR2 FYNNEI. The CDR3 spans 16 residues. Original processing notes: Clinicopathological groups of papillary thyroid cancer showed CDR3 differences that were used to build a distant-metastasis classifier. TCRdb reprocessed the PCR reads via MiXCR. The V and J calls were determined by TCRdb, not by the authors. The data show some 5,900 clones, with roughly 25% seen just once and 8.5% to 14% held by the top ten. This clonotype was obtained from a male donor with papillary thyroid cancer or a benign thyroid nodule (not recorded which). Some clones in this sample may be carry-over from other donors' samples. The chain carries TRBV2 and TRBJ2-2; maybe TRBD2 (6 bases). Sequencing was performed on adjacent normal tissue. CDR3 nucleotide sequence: TGTGCCAGCAGGGAAGAGGTGGGAGGAGTTACCGGGGAGCTGTTTTTT. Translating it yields CASREEVGGVTGELFF.